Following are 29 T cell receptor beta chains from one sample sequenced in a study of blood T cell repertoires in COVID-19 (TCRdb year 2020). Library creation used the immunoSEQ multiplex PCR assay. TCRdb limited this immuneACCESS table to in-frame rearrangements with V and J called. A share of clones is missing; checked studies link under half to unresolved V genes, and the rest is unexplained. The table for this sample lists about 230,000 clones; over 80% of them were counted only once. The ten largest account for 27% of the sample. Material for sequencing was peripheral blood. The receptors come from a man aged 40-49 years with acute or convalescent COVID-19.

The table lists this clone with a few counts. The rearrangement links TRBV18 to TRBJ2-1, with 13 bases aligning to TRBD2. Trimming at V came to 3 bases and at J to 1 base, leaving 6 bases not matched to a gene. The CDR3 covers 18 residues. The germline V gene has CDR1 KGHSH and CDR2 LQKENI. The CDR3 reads CASSPGTSGTGSYNEQFF. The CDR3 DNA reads TGTGCCAGCTCACCCGGGACTAGCGGGACCGGGTCCTACAATGAGCAGTTCTTC.

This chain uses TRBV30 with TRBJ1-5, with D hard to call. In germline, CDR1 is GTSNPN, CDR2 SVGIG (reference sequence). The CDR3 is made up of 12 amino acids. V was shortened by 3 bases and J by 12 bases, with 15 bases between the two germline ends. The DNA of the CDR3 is TGTGCCTGGAGCCCTAGAGTCGGTTACCAGCATTTT. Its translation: CAWSPRVGYQHF.

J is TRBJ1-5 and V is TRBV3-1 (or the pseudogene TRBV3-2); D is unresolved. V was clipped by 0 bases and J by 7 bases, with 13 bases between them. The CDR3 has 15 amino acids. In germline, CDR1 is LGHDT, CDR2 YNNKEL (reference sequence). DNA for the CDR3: TGTGCCAGCAGCCAAGATCGGGGAAATGGGCAGCCCCAGCATTTT. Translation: CASSQDRGNGQPQHF.

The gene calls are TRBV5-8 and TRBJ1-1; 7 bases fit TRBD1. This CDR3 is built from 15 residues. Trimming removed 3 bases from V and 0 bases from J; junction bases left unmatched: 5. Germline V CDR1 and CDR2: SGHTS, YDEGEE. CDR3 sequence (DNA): TGTGCCAGCAGCTGGATCAGGGGGATGAACACTGAAGCTTTCTTT. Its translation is CASSWIRGMNTEAFF.

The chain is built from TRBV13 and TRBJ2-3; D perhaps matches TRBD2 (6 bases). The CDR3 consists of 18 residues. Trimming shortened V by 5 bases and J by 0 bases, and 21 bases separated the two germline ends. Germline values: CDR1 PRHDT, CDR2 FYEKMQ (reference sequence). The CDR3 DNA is TGTGCCAGCAGCGAATTAGCGGAGTGGGCCACTAGCACAGATACGCAGTATTTT. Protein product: CASSELAEWATSTDTQYF.

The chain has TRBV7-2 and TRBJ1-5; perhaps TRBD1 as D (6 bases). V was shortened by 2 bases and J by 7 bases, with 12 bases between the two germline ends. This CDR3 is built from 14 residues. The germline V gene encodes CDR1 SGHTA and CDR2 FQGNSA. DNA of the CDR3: TGTGCCAGCAGCTTAACAGGGCGAGGCCAGCCCCAGCATTTT. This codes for CASSLTGRGQPQHF.

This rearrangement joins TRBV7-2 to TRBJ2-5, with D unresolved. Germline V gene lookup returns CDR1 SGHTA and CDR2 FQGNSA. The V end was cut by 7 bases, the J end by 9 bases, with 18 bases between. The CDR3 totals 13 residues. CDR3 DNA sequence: TGTGCCAGCACTTTCCAAACAGCCGTCGCCCAGTACTTC. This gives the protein CASTFQTAVAQYF.

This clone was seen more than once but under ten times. CDR3 nucleotide sequence: TGTGCCAGTAGTCTAACCGGGACAGGGAACACTGAAGCTTTCTTT. Its protein product is CASSLTGTGNTEAFF. The chain combines TRBV19 with TRBJ1-1; 8 bases are shared with TRBD1. Per the germline V gene, CDR1 is LNHDA and CDR2 is SQIVND (reference sequence). The junction had 6 bases not matched to a gene; V was cut back by 5 bases and J by 1 base. The CDR3 runs to 15 residues.

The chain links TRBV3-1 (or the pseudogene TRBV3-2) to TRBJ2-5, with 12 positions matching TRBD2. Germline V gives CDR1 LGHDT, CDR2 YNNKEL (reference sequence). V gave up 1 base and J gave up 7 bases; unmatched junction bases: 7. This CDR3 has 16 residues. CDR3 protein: CASSQAISSGGVTQYF. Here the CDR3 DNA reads TGTGCCAGCAGCCAAGCCATATCTAGCGGGGGGGTGACCCAGTACTTC.

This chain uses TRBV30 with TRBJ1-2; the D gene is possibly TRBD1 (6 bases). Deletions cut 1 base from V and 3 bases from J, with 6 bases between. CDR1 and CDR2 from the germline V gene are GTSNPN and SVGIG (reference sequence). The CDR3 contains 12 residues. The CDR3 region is CAWSAGDYGYTF. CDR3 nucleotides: TGTGCCTGGAGTGCAGGGGACTATGGCTACACCTTC.

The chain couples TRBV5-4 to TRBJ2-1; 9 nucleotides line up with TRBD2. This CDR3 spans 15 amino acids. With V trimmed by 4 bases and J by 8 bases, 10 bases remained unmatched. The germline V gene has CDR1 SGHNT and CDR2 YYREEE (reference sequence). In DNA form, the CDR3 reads TGTGCCAGCAGCCCCCCTGGGACTAGCAAAGATGAGCAGTTCTTC. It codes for CASSPPGTSKDEQFF.

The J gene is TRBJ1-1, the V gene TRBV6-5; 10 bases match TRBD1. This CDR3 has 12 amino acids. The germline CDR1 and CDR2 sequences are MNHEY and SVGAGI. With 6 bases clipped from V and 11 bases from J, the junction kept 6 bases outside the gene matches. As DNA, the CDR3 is TGTGCCAGCAGCTTCGGGACAGGGGATGCTTTCTTT. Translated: CASSFGTGDAFF.

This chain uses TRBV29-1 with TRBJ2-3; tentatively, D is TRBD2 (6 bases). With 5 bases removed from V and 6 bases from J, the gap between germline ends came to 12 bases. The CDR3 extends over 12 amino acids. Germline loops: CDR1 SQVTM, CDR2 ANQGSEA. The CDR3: CSVKGDSDTQYF. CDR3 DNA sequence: TGCAGCGTTAAAGGGGACTCCGATACGCAGTATTTT.

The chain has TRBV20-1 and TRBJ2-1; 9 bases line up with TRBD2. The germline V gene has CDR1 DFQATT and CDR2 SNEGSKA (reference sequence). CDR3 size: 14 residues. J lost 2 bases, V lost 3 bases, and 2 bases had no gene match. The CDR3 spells CSASRGRAYNEQFF. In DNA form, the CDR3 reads TGCAGTGCTAGTCGCGGGAGGGCCTACAATGAGCAGTTCTTC.

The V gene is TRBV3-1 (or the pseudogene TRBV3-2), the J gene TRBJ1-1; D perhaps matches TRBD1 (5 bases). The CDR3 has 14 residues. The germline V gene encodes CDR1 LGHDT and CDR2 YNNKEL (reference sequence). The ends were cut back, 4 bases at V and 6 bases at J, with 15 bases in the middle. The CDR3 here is CASSRAQSGAEAFF. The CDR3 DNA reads TGTGCCAGCAGCCGGGCCCAGTCGGGGGCTGAAGCTTTCTTT.

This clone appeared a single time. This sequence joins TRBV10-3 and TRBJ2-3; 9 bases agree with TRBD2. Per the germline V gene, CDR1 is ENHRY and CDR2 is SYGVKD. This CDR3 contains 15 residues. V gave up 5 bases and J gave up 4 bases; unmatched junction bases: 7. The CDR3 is CAISRLAEPPDTQYF. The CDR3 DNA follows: TGTGCCATCAGTCGACTAGCGGAACCGCCAGATACGCAGTATTTT.

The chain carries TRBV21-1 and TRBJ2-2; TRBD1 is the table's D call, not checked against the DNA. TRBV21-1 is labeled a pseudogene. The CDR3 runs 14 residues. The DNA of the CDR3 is TGTGCCAGCCTCAGGCTTCCTAACACCGGGGAGCTGTTTTTT. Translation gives CASLRLPNTGELFF.

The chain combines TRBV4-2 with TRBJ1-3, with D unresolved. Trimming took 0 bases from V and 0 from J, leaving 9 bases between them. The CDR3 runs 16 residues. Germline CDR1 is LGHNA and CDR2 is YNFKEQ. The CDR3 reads CASSQDLAVSGNTIYF. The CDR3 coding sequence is TGTGCCAGCAGCCAAGATTTGGCGGTCTCTGGAAACACCATATATTTT.

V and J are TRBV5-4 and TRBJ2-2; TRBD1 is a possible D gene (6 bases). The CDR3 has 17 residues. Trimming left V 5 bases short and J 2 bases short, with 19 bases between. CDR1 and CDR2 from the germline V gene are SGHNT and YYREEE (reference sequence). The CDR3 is CASSYGRQVINTGELFF. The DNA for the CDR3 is TGTGCCAGCAGTTACGGGCGACAGGTTATTAACACCGGGGAGCTGTTTTTT.

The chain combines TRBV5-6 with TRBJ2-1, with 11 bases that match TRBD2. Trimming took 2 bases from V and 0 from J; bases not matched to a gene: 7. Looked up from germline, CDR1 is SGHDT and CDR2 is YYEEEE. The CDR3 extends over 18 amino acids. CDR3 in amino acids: CASSFGTSGPGSYNEQFF. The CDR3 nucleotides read TGTGCCAGCAGCTTTGGGACTAGCGGCCCTGGCTCCTACAATGAGCAGTTCTTC.

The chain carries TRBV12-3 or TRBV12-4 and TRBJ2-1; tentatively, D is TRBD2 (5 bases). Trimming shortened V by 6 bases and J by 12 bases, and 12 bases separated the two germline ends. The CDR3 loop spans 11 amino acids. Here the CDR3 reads CASRSGMGQFF. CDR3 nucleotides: TGTGCCAGCAGATCGGGGATGGGGCAGTTCTTC.

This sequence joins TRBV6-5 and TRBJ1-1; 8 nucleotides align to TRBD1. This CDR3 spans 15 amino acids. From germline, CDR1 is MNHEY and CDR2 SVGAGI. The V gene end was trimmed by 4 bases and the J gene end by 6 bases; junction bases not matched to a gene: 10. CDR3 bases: TGTGCCAGCAGTTCACCCGGACAGGGAAGCGCTGAAGCTTTCTTT. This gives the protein CASSSPGQGSAEAFF.

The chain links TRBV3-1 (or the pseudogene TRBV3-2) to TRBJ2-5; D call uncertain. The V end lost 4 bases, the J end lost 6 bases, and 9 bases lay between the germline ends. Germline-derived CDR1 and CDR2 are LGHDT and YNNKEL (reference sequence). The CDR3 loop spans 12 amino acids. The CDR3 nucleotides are TGTGCCAGCAGCCTAACAGCCCAGACCCAGTACTTC. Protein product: CASSLTAQTQYF.

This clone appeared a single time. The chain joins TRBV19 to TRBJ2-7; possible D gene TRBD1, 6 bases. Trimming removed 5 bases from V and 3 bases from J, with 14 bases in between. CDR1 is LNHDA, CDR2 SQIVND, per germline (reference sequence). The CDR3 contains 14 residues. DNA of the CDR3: TGTGCCAGTAGTGTAACTCGGGGACACTACGAGCAGTACTTC. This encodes CASSVTRGHYEQYF.

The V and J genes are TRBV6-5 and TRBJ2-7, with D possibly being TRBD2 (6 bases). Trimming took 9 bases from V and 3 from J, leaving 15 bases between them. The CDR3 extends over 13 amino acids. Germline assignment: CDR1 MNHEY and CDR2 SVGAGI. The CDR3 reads CASAPTGSYEQYF. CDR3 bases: TGTGCCAGTGCCCCGACCGGGAGCTACGAGCAGTACTTC.

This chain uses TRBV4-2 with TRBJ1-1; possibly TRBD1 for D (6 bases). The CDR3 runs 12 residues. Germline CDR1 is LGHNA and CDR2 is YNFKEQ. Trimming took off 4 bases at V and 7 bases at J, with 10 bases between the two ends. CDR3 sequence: CASSPYRDEAFF. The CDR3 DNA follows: TGTGCCAGCAGCCCCTACAGGGATGAAGCTTTCTTT.

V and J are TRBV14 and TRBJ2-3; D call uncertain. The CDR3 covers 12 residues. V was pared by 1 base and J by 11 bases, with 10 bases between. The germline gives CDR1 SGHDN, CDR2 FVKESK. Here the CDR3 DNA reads TGTGCCAGCAGCCAAGTTGGCTTCCTGCAGTATTTT. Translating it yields CASSQVGFLQYF.

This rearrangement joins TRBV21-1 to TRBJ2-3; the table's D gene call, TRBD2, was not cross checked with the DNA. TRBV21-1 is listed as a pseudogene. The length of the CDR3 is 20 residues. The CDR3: CASSKGSLAGGPRATDTQYF. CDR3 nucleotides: TGTGCCAGCAGCAAAGGAAGTCTAGCGGGAGGGCCTAGGGCTACAGATACGCAGTATTTT.

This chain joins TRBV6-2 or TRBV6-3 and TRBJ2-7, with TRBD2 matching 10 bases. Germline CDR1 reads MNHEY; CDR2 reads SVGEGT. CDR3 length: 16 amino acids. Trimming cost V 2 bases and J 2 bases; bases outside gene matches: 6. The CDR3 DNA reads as TGTGCCAGCAGTTACCCTAGCGGGAGCGTAGCCTACGAGCAGTACTTC. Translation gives CASSYPSGSVAYEQYF.